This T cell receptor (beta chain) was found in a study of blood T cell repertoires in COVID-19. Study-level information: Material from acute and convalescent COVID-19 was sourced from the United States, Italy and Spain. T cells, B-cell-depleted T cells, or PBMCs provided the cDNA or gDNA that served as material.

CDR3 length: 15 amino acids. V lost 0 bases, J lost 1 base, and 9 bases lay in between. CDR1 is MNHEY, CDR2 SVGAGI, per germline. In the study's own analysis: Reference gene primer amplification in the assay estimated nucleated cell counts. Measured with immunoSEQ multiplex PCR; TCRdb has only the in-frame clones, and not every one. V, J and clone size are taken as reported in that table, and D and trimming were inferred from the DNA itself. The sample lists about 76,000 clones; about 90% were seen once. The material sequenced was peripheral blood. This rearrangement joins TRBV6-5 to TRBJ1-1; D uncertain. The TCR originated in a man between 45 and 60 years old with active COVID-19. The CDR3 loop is CASSYSYNQNTEAFF. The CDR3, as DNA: TGTGCCAGCAGTTACTCGTACAATCAGAACACTGAAGCTTTCTTT.